Detailed here is one TCR beta chain. Its antigen is unidentified. The junction differs from germline at one of its ends, possibly a read error. These data originate in a study of CD8+CD57+ T cells in acquired aplastic anemia. Study summary: Sorted CD4+ and CD8+ cells yielded 2.5 to 3.5 ug of DNA on average. General study findings and limits: Roughly 30 CD8+ CDR3 sequences occurred in both the patients and the controls.

CDR3 size: 13 residues. CDR1 and CDR2 (germline): SNHLY, FYNNEI. Genomic DNA provided the template from which TCR beta VDJ and CDR3 profiles were obtained. TCRdb reanalysed the reads using MiXCR and keeps one entry per CDR3 protein. This sample yields roughly 150,000 distinct CDR3 sequences, of which approximately 43% are seen a single time; 1.1% belongs to the top ten. V and J are TRBV2 and TRBJ2-1; 10 nucleotides agree with TRBD2. The source material was sorted CD4+, CD8+, or CD8+CD57+ T cells (not recorded which) from PBMCs. This receptor was taken from a human donor in good health. CDR3 nucleotide sequence: TGTGCCACCTTAGCGGGGGGAATCAATGAGCAGTGCTTC. Translation: CATLAGGINEQCF.